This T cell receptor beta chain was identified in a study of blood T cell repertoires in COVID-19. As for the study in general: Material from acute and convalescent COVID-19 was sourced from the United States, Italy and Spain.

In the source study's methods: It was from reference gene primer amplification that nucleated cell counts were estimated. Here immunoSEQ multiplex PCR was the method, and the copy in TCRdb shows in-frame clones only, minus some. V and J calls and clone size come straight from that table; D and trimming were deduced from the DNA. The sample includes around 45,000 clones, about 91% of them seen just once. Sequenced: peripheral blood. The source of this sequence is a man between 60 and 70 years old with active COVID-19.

The CDR3 here is CASSPLAGGKEQYF. Written as DNA, the CDR3 is TGTGCCAGCAGCCCTCTAGCGGGGGGGAAGGAGCAGTACTTC. This chain links TRBV7-2 with TRBJ2-7; 12 nucleotides align to TRBD2. This CDR3 contains 14 residues. Trimming cost V 5 bases and J 7 bases; bases outside gene matches: 6. Germline CDR1 and CDR2: SGHTA and FQGNSA.